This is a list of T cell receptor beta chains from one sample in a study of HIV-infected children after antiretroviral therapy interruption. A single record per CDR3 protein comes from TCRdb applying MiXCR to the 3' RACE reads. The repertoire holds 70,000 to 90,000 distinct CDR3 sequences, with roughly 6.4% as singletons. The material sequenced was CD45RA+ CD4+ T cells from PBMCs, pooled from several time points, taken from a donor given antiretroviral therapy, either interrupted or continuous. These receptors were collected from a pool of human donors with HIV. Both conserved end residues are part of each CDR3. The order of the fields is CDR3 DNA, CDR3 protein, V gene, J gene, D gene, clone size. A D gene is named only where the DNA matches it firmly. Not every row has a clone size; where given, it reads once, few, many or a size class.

TGTGCCAGCACGCTCTCCTATAATTCACCCCTCCACTTT	CASTLSYNSPLHF	TRBV6-6	TRBJ1-6	.	many
TGTGCCAGCAGCAGACTTGGCCGGGGGACTGAAGCTTTCTTT	CASSRLGRGTEAFF	TRBV7-9	TRBJ1-1	.	many
TGTGCCAGCAGCTTAGATGACTACCGCACAGATACGCAGTATTTT	CASSLDDYRTDTQYF	TRBV7-2	TRBJ2-3	.	.
TGTGCCAGCAGTGCGCGTCTCCCGTTGGCAGATACGCAGTATTTT	CASSARLPLADTQYF	TRBV6-1	TRBJ2-3	.	few
TGTGCCAGCGCGAAGGGGGCAGGTGAAAAACTGTTTTTT	CASAKGAGEKLFF	TRBV12-3/TRBV12-4	TRBJ1-4	TRBD1	many
TGTGCCAGCAGCGTCGACTTTCAAGAGACCCAGTACTTC	CASSVDFQETQYF	TRBV9	TRBJ2-5	.	.
TGCGCCAGCAGCTTGGGTCCCGGTGGCTACACCTTC	CASSLGPGGYTF	TRBV5-1	TRBJ1-2	.	.
TGCAGCGTTGAATACTCCTACGAGCAGTACTTC	CSVEYSYEQYF	TRBV29-1	TRBJ2-7	.	few
TGTGCCATCAGTCCCGTAGCGGACACAGATACGCAGTATTTT	CAISPVADTDTQYF	TRBV10-3	TRBJ2-3	.	.
TGTGCCAGTAGAGAGCGGGGCACAGATACGCAGTATTTT	CASRERGTDTQYF	TRBV19	TRBJ2-3	.	many
TGCGCCAGCAGTGAGCCCGGACAGTCTGAAGCTTTCTTT	CASSEPGQSEAFF	TRBV10-1	TRBJ1-1	.	many
TGTGCCAGCAGCCAAGATGCAGGTTTCAATCAGCCCCAGCATTTT	CASSQDAGFNQPQHF	TRBV3-1	TRBJ1-5	.	few
TGCGCCAGCAGCCAACGGCTAGCGGGAATCACCGGGGAGCTGTTTTTT	CASSQRLAGITGELFF	TRBV4-1	TRBJ2-2	TRBD2	many
TGTGCCAGCAGTTACGGGGACGGGAGCTATAATTCACCCCTCCACTTT	CASSYGDGSYNSPLHF	TRBV6-6	TRBJ1-6	.	.
TGTGCCAGCGGGCCAGGGGTCTACGAGCAGTACTTC	CASGPGVYEQYF	TRBV7-9	TRBJ2-7	.	.
TGTGCCAGCAGCTTAGGGACCGATACCTACGAGCAGTACTTC	CASSLGTDTYEQYF	TRBV7-8	TRBJ2-7	.	many
TGTGCCAGTAGTGTCCCCCAGCCCTATGGCTACACCTTC	CASSVPQPYGYTF	TRBV19	TRBJ1-2	.	.
TGTGCCAGCAGCGCGACCCCAAGAGGGGAAAAACTGTTTTTT	CASSATPRGEKLFF	TRBV7-9	TRBJ1-4	.	few
TGTGCCAGCAGCCCTCCGGGACTAGCGGGCACAGATACGCAGTATTTT	CASSPPGLAGTDTQYF	TRBV7-2	TRBJ2-3	TRBD2	many
TGCGCCAGCAGCTTGGATACAGGTAACGACTACGAGCAGTACTTC	CASSLDTGNDYEQYF	TRBV5-1	TRBJ2-7	.	many
TGTGCCAGCAGTTTGACCAACAGCAACACTGAAGCTTTCTTT	CASSLTNSNTEAFF	TRBV28	TRBJ1-1	.	many
TGTGCCAGCAGTTTACACAATTCTGGAAATACGCTCTATTTT	CASSLHNSGNTLYF	TRBV12-3/TRBV12-4	TRBJ1-3	.	.
TGTGCCAGCAGCTTAGAGGGGGTTAGCACAGATACGCAGTATTTT	CASSLEGVSTDTQYF	TRBV7-2	TRBJ2-3	.	few
TGTGCCAGCAGTTTTAGTTTTCGAGGGGGTAATGAAAAACTGTTTTTT	CASSFSFRGGNEKLFF	TRBV12-3/TRBV12-4	TRBJ1-4	.	many
TGTGCCAGTACCGATTCGATGAACACCGGGGAGCTGTTTTTT	CASTDSMNTGELFF	TRBV19	TRBJ2-2	.	many
TGCAGTGCTAGAGGAGCTAGCGGGAGGACCCAAGAGACCCAGTACTTC	CSARGASGRTQETQYF	TRBV20-1	TRBJ2-5	TRBD2	many
TGTGCCAGCAGTGAAGGGAACACCGGGGAGCTGTTTTTT	CASSEGNTGELFF	TRBV6-1	TRBJ2-2	.	many
TGCAGCGTTGAGGGACAGGGTTATTACGAGCAGTACTTC	CSVEGQGYYEQYF	TRBV29-1	TRBJ2-7	TRBD1	few
TGTGCCTGGAAGAGGGTTGGGTCCCCATACGAGCAGTACTTC	CAWKRVGSPYEQYF	TRBV30	TRBJ2-7	.	many
TGTGCCAGCAGCTTGACGCGGAACGCTGTGAACACTGAAGCTTTCTTT	CASSLTRNAVNTEAFF	TRBV5-8	TRBJ1-1	.	few
TGTGCCAGCAGCTTAAGTGCTTCCGGGGCCAACGTCCTGACTTTC	CASSLSASGANVLTF	TRBV7-3	TRBJ2-6	.	many
TGTGCCAGTAGTATACCCCCGACAGAATACTATGGCTACACCTTC	CASSIPPTEYYGYTF	TRBV19	TRBJ1-2	.	few
TGTGCCAGCAGTGAAAGGGGGGACGGTTCCTATGGCTACACCTTC	CASSERGDGSYGYTF	TRBV2	TRBJ1-2	.	.
TGTGCCAGCAGTGCTGGGTGGGACAGGGTAGAGACCCAGTACTTC	CASSAGWDRVETQYF	TRBV2	TRBJ2-5	TRBD1	many
TGTGCCAGCAGTGCGGGACAGGGGCACCATGAGCAGTTCTTC	CASSAGQGHHEQFF	TRBV12-3/TRBV12-4	TRBJ2-1	TRBD1	few
TGCGCCAGCAGCACCGGACAGGGGGCCGATACGCAGTATTTT	CASSTGQGADTQYF	TRBV5-1	TRBJ2-3	TRBD1	many
TGTGCCAGCAGTCATCGACTAGCGAGGGAGATAGAGACCCAGTACTTC	CASSHRLAREIETQYF	TRBV3-1	TRBJ2-5	TRBD2	many
TGTGCCAGCAGCCTTGCGGGGGGCGCAGAGACCCAGTACTTC	CASSLAGGAETQYF	TRBV5-4	TRBJ2-5	TRBD2	many
TGCGCCAGCAGCCAAGTACAGGGCCCAGATACGCAGTATTTT	CASSQVQGPDTQYF	TRBV4-1	TRBJ2-3	.	medium-sized
TGTGCCAGCAGCGTAGACGGGGTAGGGAAAGATACGCAGTATTTT	CASSVDGVGKDTQYF	TRBV9	TRBJ2-3	.	.
TGTGCCAGCAGCTTGAAACGGGAGTTAGGAGATACGCAGTATTTT	CASSLKRELGDTQYF	TRBV11-2	TRBJ2-3	.	many
TGTGCCAGCAGTGATCTAGCGGGGTCCTACAATGAGCAGTTCTTC	CASSDLAGSYNEQFF	TRBV2	TRBJ2-1	TRBD2	many
TGTGCCAGCAGTTTAACAGGGGCTGAAGCTTTCTTT	CASSLTGAEAFF	TRBV12-3/TRBV12-4	TRBJ1-1	TRBD1	many
TGTGCCTGGACGAGAGGAAACGATCAGCCCCAGCATTTT	CAWTRGNDQPQHF	TRBV30	TRBJ1-5	.	.
TGTGCCAGCAGCCAAGGAGGACAGGTTAATGGCTACACCTTC	CASSQGGQVNGYTF	TRBV3-1	TRBJ1-2	TRBD1	many
TGCGCCAGCAGCCCGACCGTTGTTAGCTCCTACAATGAGCAGTTCTTC	CASSPTVVSSYNEQFF	TRBV5-1	TRBJ2-1	.	.
TGTGCCAGCACCCGGGACAGGCTCTATGGCTACACCTTC	CASTRDRLYGYTF	TRBV6-1	TRBJ1-2	TRBD1	few
TGTGCCAGCAGCTTAGAACTAGCGGTCAAAAACATTCAGTACTTC	CASSLELAVKNIQYF	TRBV11-2	TRBJ2-4	TRBD2	few
TGTGCCAGCAGCTTTCAGGGCGAAAATCAGCCCCAGCATTTT	CASSFQGENQPQHF	TRBV7-9	TRBJ1-5	.	few
TGTGCCAGCAGTTTAGGGACAGGGGGCTTCAATCAGCCCCAGCATTTT	CASSLGTGGFNQPQHF	TRBV12-3/TRBV12-4	TRBJ1-5	TRBD1	.
TGTGCCAGCAGCCCCGATGTCGTAACAGGGGACGGATACAATGAGCAGTTCTTC	CASSPDVVTGDGYNEQFF	TRBV12-3/TRBV12-4	TRBJ2-1	TRBD1	many
TGTGCCAGCAGCCAAGATGGGGGCGCGGGAGGGCCAGATACGCAGTATTTT	CASSQDGGAGGPDTQYF	TRBV3-1	TRBJ2-3	TRBD2	many
TGTGCCTGGAGTGTACAGGGGCAAGAGACCCAGTACTTC	CAWSVQGQETQYF	TRBV30	TRBJ2-5	TRBD1	many